Listed below are T cell receptor beta chains from one sample, sequenced in a study of cytomegalovirus exposure and HLA in healthy donors. Data came from immunoSEQ multiplex PCR; TCRdb stores just in-frame clones and leaves some out. In the table there are 150,000 or so clones, approximately 80% of which are singletons. The sequenced sample consisted of PBMCs. The receptors shown here come from a male donor in good health and CMV-seronegative. Each CDR3 is given without its conserved first and last residue. Each record gives: V gene, D gene, J gene, clone size, CDR3 protein. A D gene is named only where the DNA matches it firmly. The size field is filled for only some rows; it gives once, few, many or a size class.

>TRBV9|NA|TRBJ1-4|NA
ASSPQGGRAEKLF
>TRBV7-6|TRBD1|TRBJ2-7|NA
ASSAGTGVYEQY
>TRBV28|NA|TRBJ1-3|NA
ASIDRGSSGNTIY
>TRBV29-1|NA|TRBJ1-2|few
SVRGPADGYT
>TRBV28|NA|TRBJ1-5|NA
ASRTYSNQPQH
>TRBV28|TRBD2|TRBJ2-1|NA
ASRLNVRREEMYNEQF
>TRBV15|TRBD2|TRBJ2-1|NA
ATSRDPSGGSNEQF
>TRBV6-6|NA|TRBJ1-2|NA
ASSYSYLGALGYT
>TRBV5-1|NA|TRBJ2-1|NA
ASSLQENEQF
>TRBV19|NA|TRBJ2-1|NA
ASNAASYNEQF
>TRBV11-2|TRBD2|TRBJ2-1|NA
ASSLGGGYNNEQF
>TRBV20-1|NA|TRBJ1-1|few
SARQTFAAF
>TRBV7-2|NA|TRBJ2-7|few
ASSSQGGLGEQY
>TRBV7-2|NA|TRBJ1-3|NA
ASSLGLASGNTIY
>TRBV5-8|NA|TRBJ1-5|NA
ASSRTPYSNQPQH
>TRBV9|NA|TRBJ2-7|few
ASSPGGREHEQY
>TRBV7-6|NA|TRBJ2-7|NA
ASSPRWGLQREQY
>TRBV30|TRBD1|TRBJ2-1|NA
AWSAGTGLYNEQF
>TRBV7-9|TRBD1|TRBJ2-7|few
ASSLSGTVGEQY
>TRBV6-7|TRBD1|TRBJ1-2|NA
ASRIGTGCIFTYGYT
>TRBV19|TRBD2|TRBJ2-1|NA
ASSLPTSGSPHEQF
>TRBV6-5|NA|TRBJ1-6|NA
ASRPAGRSPLH
>TRBV29-1|TRBD2|TRBJ2-5|NA
SVEGGGALKTQY
>TRBV6-4|NA|TRBJ1-2|few
ASSPVLGGVTGYT